This T cell receptor (beta chain) was captured in a study of CD8+ T cells in alopecia areata. As for treatment: oral pan-JAK inhibitor, 5-10 mg twice daily. As part of sample collection, lesional scalp punch biopsies and peripheral blood were taken from alopecia areata patients. In regard to this clone: The antigen is unknown.

Following extraction, RNA underwent reverse transcription to cDNA, which served as the sequencing template. This table comes from immunoSEQ multiplex PCR, and its TCRdb copy is limited to in-frame clones, with some not included. This table holds about 140,000 clones, less than 70% found once. The CDR3 covers 13 residues. Trimming took 10 bases from V and 0 from J, leaving 12 bases between them. Germline V gene data show CDR1 as MNHEY and CDR2 as SVGAGI. The study, taken as a whole, reports: Shared TCR sequences were less clear between patients than in mice, possibly partly from HLA diversity.

This material consisted of CD8+ T cells sorted from blood, taken at week 4, from a patient treated with tofacitinib. J is TRBJ1-1 and V is TRBV6-5; D ambiguous. The receptor was derived from a human donor with alopecia areata. In DNA, the CDR3 is TGTGCCACCTACAGAGACATGAACACTGAAGCTTTCTTT. Amino acid sequence: CATYRDMNTEAFF.